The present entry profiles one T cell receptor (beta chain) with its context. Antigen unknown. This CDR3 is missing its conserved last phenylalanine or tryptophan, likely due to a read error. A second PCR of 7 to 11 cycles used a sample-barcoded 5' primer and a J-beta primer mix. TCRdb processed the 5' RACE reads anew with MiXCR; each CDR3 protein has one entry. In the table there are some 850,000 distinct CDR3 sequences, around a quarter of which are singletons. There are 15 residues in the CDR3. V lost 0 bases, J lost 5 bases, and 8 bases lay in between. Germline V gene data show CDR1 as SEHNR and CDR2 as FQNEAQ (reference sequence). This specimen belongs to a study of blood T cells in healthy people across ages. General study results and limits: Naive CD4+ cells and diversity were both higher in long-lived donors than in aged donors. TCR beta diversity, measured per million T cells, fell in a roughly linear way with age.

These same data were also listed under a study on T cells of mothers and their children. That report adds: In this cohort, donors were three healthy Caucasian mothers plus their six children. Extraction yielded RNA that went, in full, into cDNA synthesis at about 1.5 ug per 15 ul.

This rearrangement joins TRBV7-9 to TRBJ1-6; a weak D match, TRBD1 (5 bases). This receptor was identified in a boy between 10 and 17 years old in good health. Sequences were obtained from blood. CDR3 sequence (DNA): TGTGCCAGCAGCTTAGCGGGACGGAATAATTCACCCCTCCACCTT. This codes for CASSLAGRNNSPLHL.